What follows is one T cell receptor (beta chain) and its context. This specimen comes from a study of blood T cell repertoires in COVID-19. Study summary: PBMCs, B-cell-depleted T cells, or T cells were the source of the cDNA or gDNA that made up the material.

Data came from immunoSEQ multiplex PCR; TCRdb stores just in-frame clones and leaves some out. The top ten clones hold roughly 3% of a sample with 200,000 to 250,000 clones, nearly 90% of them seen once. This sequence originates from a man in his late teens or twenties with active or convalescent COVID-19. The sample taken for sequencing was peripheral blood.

The CDR3 loop reads CATSDSRTGERSPLHF. CDR3 nucleotides: TGTGCCACCAGTGATTCTCGAACAGGGGAACGGTCACCCCTCCACTTT. The chain is built from TRBV24-1 and TRBJ1-6, with TRBD1 identical over 7 bases. The J segment lost 10 bases and the V segment lost 2 bases, leaving 10 bases of the junction unmatched. Germline V gene sequence: CDR1 KGHDR, CDR2 SFDVKD. CDR3 length equals 16 residues.